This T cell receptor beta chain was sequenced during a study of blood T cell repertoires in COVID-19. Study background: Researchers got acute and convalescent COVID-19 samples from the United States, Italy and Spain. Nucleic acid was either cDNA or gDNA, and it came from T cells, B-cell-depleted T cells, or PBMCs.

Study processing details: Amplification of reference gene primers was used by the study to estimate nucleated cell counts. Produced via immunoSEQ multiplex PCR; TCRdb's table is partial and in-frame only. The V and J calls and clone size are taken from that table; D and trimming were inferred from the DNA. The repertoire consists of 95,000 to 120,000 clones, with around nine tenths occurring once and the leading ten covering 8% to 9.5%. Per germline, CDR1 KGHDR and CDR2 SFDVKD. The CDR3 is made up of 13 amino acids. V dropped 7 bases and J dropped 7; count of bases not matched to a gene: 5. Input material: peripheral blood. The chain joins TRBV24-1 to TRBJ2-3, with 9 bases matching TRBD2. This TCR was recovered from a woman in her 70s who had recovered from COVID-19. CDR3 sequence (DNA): TGTGCCACCAGGGGCGGGGGGGCGAATACGCAGTATTTT. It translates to CATRGGGANTQYF.